This TCR beta chain was obtained from a study of blood T cell repertoires in COVID-19. Study information: The samples span acute and convalescent COVID-19 from the United States, Italy and Spain. Sample material is recorded as cDNA or gDNA derived from T cells, B-cell-depleted T cells, or PBMCs.

In the study's own analysis: Cell counts per sample came from amplifying reference gene primers. Produced via immunoSEQ multiplex PCR; TCRdb's table is partial and in-frame only. V and J calls and clone size follow that table, whereas D and trimming were derived from the DNA. The sample holds roughly 140,000 clones; around 83% are singletons and the top ten take 10%. V gave up 0 bases and J gave up 5 bases; unmatched junction bases: 6. Looked up from germline, CDR1 is SGHRS and CDR2 is YFSETQ. This CDR3 spans 15 amino acids. Sequenced: peripheral blood. V gene TRBV5-1 combines with J gene TRBJ2-5; TRBD2 agrees at 8 bases. This receptor was taken from a man aged 60 to 75 with active or convalescent COVID-19. The CDR3 is CASSLEGTRAETQYF. CDR3 bases: TGCGCCAGCAGCTTGGAAGGGACTAGGGCGGAGACCCAGTACTTC.